This TCR beta chain was recorded in a study of response to subunit inactivated influenza vaccine. The study's findings and limits: Seasonal influenza vaccination, on each occasion, was suggested by the authors to recruit few new T cells.

TCRdb re-derived calls from the RT-PCR reads in MiXCR, one entry per CDR3 protein. Seen here are some 180,000 distinct CDR3 sequences, about 9% observed once, and the top ten hold about a tenth. This clonotype showed up just a few times. The target antigen is unknown. The TCR comes from a man in his fifties who received an inactivated influenza vaccine. This sample comprised non-naive T cells sorted from PBMCs, obtained on the day of vaccination.

The CDR3 bases are TGTGCCAGCAGCGTGGGGGGGCGGGGGCCTACAGATACGCAGTATTTT. Translating gives CASSVGGRGPTDTQYF. The V gene is TRBV9, the J gene TRBJ2-3; possibly TRBD2 for D (7 bases). The CDR3 sequence is 16 residues long. Trimming left V 2 bases short and J 3 bases short, with 16 bases between. From germline, CDR1 is SGDLS and CDR2 YYNGEE. Together with reference TRBV9 and TRBJ2-3, the CDR3 gives the full variable domain: DSGVTQTPKHLITATGQRVTLRCSPRSGDLSVYWYQQSLDQGLQFLIQYYNGEERAKGNILERFSAQQFPDLHSELNLSSLELGDSALYFCASSVGGRGPTDTQYFGPGTRLTVL.